Presented here are 2 T cell receptor beta chains from one specimen sequenced in a study of regulatory T cells in long-lasting Graves disease. Indicated time point: newly diagnosed GD, antithyroid drugs for less than 3 months. PBMC-extracted RNA yielded the TCR library. For TCR beta, libraries came from iRepertoire HTBI primers and Arm-PCR of CDR3 regions. TCRdb fed the multiplex PCR reads into MiXCR, producing one record per CDR3 protein. The sample has 400,000 to 450,000 distinct CDR3 sequences, roughly 17% seen once. A further study also used this sample, focusing on T cells in Graves' hyperthyroidism and ophthalmopathy.

Here the sequenced sample was peripheral blood mononuclear cells (PBMCs), taken at new diagnosis, from a patient treated with antithyroid drugs. The receptors shown here come from a woman younger than 45 with Graves disease.

This clonotype showed up just a few times. For the CDR3, the DNA is TGTGCCAGCTGCAGACTCCAAATCCGGGGGTCCTACAATGAGCAGTTCTTC. It specifies CASCRLQIRGSYNEQFF. The chain combines TRBV5-5 with TRBJ2-1, with a tentative D call TRBD2 (6 bases). Germline V gives CDR1 SGHKS, CDR2 YYEKEE (reference sequence). This CDR3 is built from 17 residues. V lost 7 bases, J lost 1 base, and 21 bases lay in between.

This clonotype turned up a few times. This sequence joins TRBV25-1 and TRBJ2-5, with 14 bases lining up with TRBD2. V lost 3 bases to trimming and J lost 0 bases; unmatched junction nucleotides: 9. The CDR3 contains 19 residues. Germline lookup yields CDR1 MGHDK and CDR2 SYGVNS. This chain's CDR3 is CASSERLTSGRANQETQYF. Written as DNA, the CDR3 is TGTGCCAGCAGTGAGAGGCTGACTAGCGGGAGGGCGAACCAAGAGACCCAGTACTTC. The variable domain in full, completed from reference TRBV25-1 and TRBJ2-5, reads EADIYQTPRYLVIGTGKKITLECSQTMGHDKMYWYQQDPGMELHLIHYSYGVNSTEKGDLSSESTVSRIRTEHFPLTLESARPSHTSQYLCASSERLTSGRANQETQYFGPGTRLLVL.